This entry lists 21 T cell receptor beta chains sequenced from one sample in a study of memory CD4+ T cells and cytomegalovirus serostatus. The protocol was immunoSEQ multiplex PCR, while the TCRdb copy is restricted to in-frame clones and leaves out a portion. Seen here are under 50,000 clones, around 78% observed once, and the top ten hold 0.75% to 1%. Single viable CD3+CD4+CD8-CD45RO+ cells were sorted as the memory CD4+ T cells. The sequenced sample was memory CD4+ T cells from blood. These receptors were collected from an adult in good health and CMV-seronegative.

The V call is TRBV4-2, the J call TRBJ1-4; TRBD1 agrees at 7 bases. This CDR3 contains 16 residues. Germline CDR1 and CDR2: LGHNA and YNFKEQ. V was clipped by 5 bases and J by 5 bases; unmatched bases: 11. The DNA for the CDR3 is TGTGCCAGCAGCTACAAACCGGGACAGCCGAATGAAAAACTGTTTTTT. It encodes CASSYKPGQPNEKLFF.

The V call is TRBV9, the J call TRBJ1-3; the D gene is possibly TRBD1 (5 bases). The length of the CDR3 is 15 residues. From germline, CDR1 is SGDLS and CDR2 YYNGEE. The ends were cut back, 3 bases at V and 3 bases at J, with 13 bases in the middle. The CDR3 region is CASSANPGIGNTIYF. Written as DNA, the CDR3 is TGTGCCAGCAGCGCGAACCCAGGGATTGGAAACACCATATATTTT.

This clone has a handful of counts. V is TRBV7-2 and J is TRBJ2-3, with 8 nucleotides matching TRBD2. Germline CDR1 reads SGHTA; CDR2 reads FQGNSA. The CDR3 consists of 18 residues. Losses at the gene ends were 5 bases for V and 2 bases for J; bases not matched to a gene: 15. The CDR3 DNA sequence: TGTGCCAGCAGCCCCCAGGGGCTAGCGGGCCGATCCACAGATACGCAGTATTTT. Its protein product is CASSPQGLAGRSTDTQYF.

The chain's CDR3 is CASSVGQVYYEQYF. CDR3 nucleotide sequence: TGTGCCAGCAGTGTGGGACAGGTGTACTACGAGCAGTACTTC. The rearrangement links TRBV2 to TRBJ2-7; 8 bases line up with TRBD1. This CDR3 contains 14 residues. The germline CDR1 and CDR2 sequences are SNHLY and FYNNEI. The junction had 5 bases not matched to a gene; V was cut back by 4 bases and J by 3 bases.

The chain combines TRBV10-2 with TRBJ2-1; TRBD1 matches at 8 bases. The CDR3 length is 15 residues. V was clipped by 3 bases and J by 0 bases; unmatched bases: 1. From germline, CDR1 is WSHSY and CDR2 SAAADI. CDR3 bases: TGCGCCAGCAGTGATACAGGGGGCTCCTACAATGAGCAGTTCTTC. This gives the protein CASSDTGGSYNEQFF.

This rearrangement joins TRBV21-1 to TRBJ2-2; the table's D call, TRBD2, has no DNA check behind it. TRBV21-1 is a known pseudogene. This CDR3 is built from 17 residues. The CDR3 here is CASSNLGLAGEGGELFF. The CDR3 bases are TGTGCCAGCAGCAACCTAGGACTAGCGGGGGAGGGCGGGGAGCTGTTTTTT.

The chain carries TRBV9 and TRBJ2-1; D remains unclear. Germline assignment: CDR1 SGDLS and CDR2 YYNGEE. This CDR3 has 15 amino acids. V was cut by 0 bases and J by 0 bases, with 7 bases left in between. CDR3 sequence (DNA): TGTGCCAGCAGCGTAGAGAGAAGCTCCTACAATGAGCAGTTCTTC. Translated: CASSVERSSYNEQFF. The full variable domain, its missing parts supplied by reference TRBV9 and TRBJ2-1, is DSGVTQTPKHLITATGQRVTLRCSPRSGDLSVYWYQQSLDQGLQFLIQYYNGEERAKGNILERFSAQQFPDLHSELNLSSLELGDSALYFCASSVERSSYNEQFFGPGTRLTVL.

The V gene is TRBV7-2, the J gene TRBJ1-6; D is unclear. The CDR3 is 16 residues long. Per germline, CDR1 SGHTA and CDR2 FQGNSA. Trimming pared 5 bases from V and 14 bases from J, leaving 25 bases between. The CDR3 nucleotides are TGTGCCAGCAGCCCCGCCATTTTACGCAGAGGGTTCACCCTCCACTTT. This gives the protein CASSPAILRRGFTLHF.

V gene TRBV5-4 combines with J gene TRBJ2-7; tentative D call: TRBD2 (6 bases). V lost 4 bases and J 7 bases, leaving 9 bases between the germline ends. Germline V gene lookup returns CDR1 SGHNT and CDR2 YYREEE (reference sequence). This CDR3 region has 11 residues. The CDR3 nucleotides are TGTGCCAGCAGCGGACGGGGGGAGCAGTACTTC. Amino acids: CASSGRGEQYF.

V usage is TRBV28 and J usage is TRBJ2-2; D not certain. The CDR3 totals 13 residues. Germline loops: CDR1 MDHEN, CDR2 SYDVKM. V dropped 7 bases and J dropped 0 bases, with 6 bases sitting between them. The CDR3 DNA reads TGTGCCAGCATCCCGCCGAACACCGGGGAGCTGTTTTTT. This gives the protein CASIPPNTGELFF.

The rearrangement links TRBV11-2 to TRBJ2-1; a possible D gene is TRBD1 (7 bases). Deletions cut 5 bases from V and 9 bases from J, with 17 bases between. The germline CDR1 and CDR2 sequences are SGHAT and FQNNGV. The CDR3 extends over 14 amino acids. This chain's CDR3 is CASSPQGGLGEQFF. The CDR3 DNA is TGTGCCAGCAGCCCTCAGGGGGGACTGGGTGAGCAGTTCTTC.

The chain has TRBV19 and TRBJ2-2, with TRBD2 as a possible D gene (5 bases). The CDR3 covers 15 residues. Germline V CDR1 and CDR2: LNHDA, SQIVND (reference sequence). The V and J ends lost 3 bases and 6 bases respectively, with 14 bases between them. CDR3 DNA sequence: TGTGCCAGTAGTATGAGGGTAATTTTACCCGGGGAGCTGTTTTTT. Amino acids: CASSMRVILPGELFF. Drawing the rest from reference TRBV19 and TRBJ2-2, the complete variable domain is DGGITQSPKYLFRKEGQNVTLSCEQNLNHDAMYWYRQDPGQGLRLIYYSQIVNDFQKGDIAEGYSVSREKKESFPLTVTSAQKNPTAFYLCASSMRVILPGELFFGEGSRLTVL.

A few counts support this clone. The chain has TRBV18 and TRBJ2-3; D perhaps matches TRBD1 (5 bases). V lost 1 base to trimming and J lost 3 bases, with 8 bases between them. CDR1 is KGHSH and CDR2 is LQKENI in the germline V gene. The CDR3 length is 14 residues. CDR3 amino acids: CASSPQGHTDTQYF. In DNA form, the CDR3 reads TGTGCCAGCTCACCACAAGGACATACAGATACGCAGTATTTT.

J is TRBJ1-1 and V is TRBV6-6, with 7 bases that match TRBD1. V dropped 6 bases and J dropped 1; count of bases not matched to a gene: 2. The CDR3 consists of 13 residues. The germline V gene encodes CDR1 MNHNY and CDR2 SVGAGI (reference sequence). CDR3 in amino acids: CASSSGGNTEAFF. The CDR3 DNA follows: TGTGCCAGCAGCTCAGGGGGGAACACTGAAGCTTTCTTT.

V usage is TRBV30 and J usage is TRBJ2-5, with TRBD2 matching over 11 bases. The closer fit of TRBJ2-7 to the DNA end suggests the J call may be wrong. The CDR3 has 13 residues. Germline V gene lookup returns CDR1 GTSNPN and CDR2 SVGIG (reference sequence). CDR3 DNA: TGTGCCTGGAAGCTAGCGGGAGGTTACGAGCAGTACTTC. Amino acids: CAWKLAGGYEQYF.

The sample holds a few counts of this clone. This rearrangement joins TRBV30 to TRBJ1-2; perhaps TRBD1 as D (5 bases). The CDR3 extends over 14 amino acids. V shed 8 bases and J shed 4 bases, with 20 bases lying between them. Looked up from germline, CDR1 is GTSNPN and CDR2 is SVGIG (reference sequence). CDR3 sequence reads: CAGVPQGGPYGYTF. As DNA, the CDR3 is TGTGCCGGGGTCCCCCAGGGTGGACCCTATGGCTACACCTTC.

The chain employs TRBV19 and TRBJ2-1, with D perhaps matching TRBD1 or TRBD2 (6 bases each). The CDR3 loop spans 15 amino acids. Germline loops: CDR1 LNHDA, CDR2 SQIVND (reference sequence). With 3 bases removed from V and 7 bases from J, the gap between germline ends came to 16 bases. The CDR3 is CASSMEEGGWNEQFF. Here the CDR3 DNA reads TGTGCCAGTAGTATGGAGGAGGGGGGATGGAATGAGCAGTTCTTC.

The chain uses TRBV7-2 and TRBJ1-2; 9 bases are shared with TRBD1. Germline V gene lookup returns CDR1 SGHTA and CDR2 FQGNSA. CDR3 size: 14 residues. Trimming cost V 5 bases and J 6 bases; bases outside gene matches: 7. The CDR3 nucleotides are TGTGCCAGCAGCCCCAAAACAGGGGGCGATGGCTACACCTTC. This encodes CASSPKTGGDGYTF.

This rearrangement joins TRBV6-6 to TRBJ2-3, with TRBD1 as a possible D gene (6 bases). The CDR3 has 15 amino acids. V was trimmed by 5 bases and J by 2 bases, leaving 14 bases between them. CDR1 is MNHNY and CDR2 is SVGAGI in the germline V gene (reference sequence). CDR3 sequence: CASSMGQGHTDTQYF. The CDR3 DNA follows: TGTGCCAGCAGTATGGGGCAGGGACACACAGATACGCAGTATTTT.

This clone was detected once. The rearrangement uses TRBV28 and TRBJ1-4, with TRBD1 as a possible D gene (6 bases). The CDR3 consists of 19 residues. Trimming stripped 4 bases from V and 7 bases from J, with 28 bases between. CDR1 is MDHEN and CDR2 is SYDVKM in the germline V gene. The CDR3 here is CASSSPAWGATSVGEKLFF. DNA for the CDR3: TGTGCCAGCAGTTCCCCCGCTTGGGGGGCAACTTCTGTGGGTGAAAAACTGTTTTTT.

The chain carries TRBV28 and TRBJ1-1, with TRBD1 identical over 8 bases. The CDR3 contains 16 residues. V shed 3 bases and J 5 bases; nucleotides not matched to a gene: 11. Germline V gene data show CDR1 as MDHEN and CDR2 as SYDVKM. The CDR3 bases are TGTGCCAGCAGTTTTGCCGGGGGACAGGTAAGGACTGAAGCTTTCTTT. This gives the protein CASSFAGGQVRTEAFF. The full variable domain, with the rest looked up from reference TRBV28 and TRBJ1-1, is DVKVTQSSRYLVKRTGEKVFLECVQDMDHENMFWYRQDPGLGLRLIYFSYDVKMKEKGDIPEGYSVSREKKERFSLILESASTNQTSMYLCASSFAGGQVRTEAFFGQGTRLTVV.